These 18 T cell receptor beta chains share one sample of origin, sequenced in a study of T cell responses to AZD1222 COVID-19 vaccine. Sequenced by immunoSEQ multiplex PCR; TCRdb stores in-frame clones only, minus some. The data show about 110,000 clones, with 92% seen just once and 7.9% held by the top ten. This material consisted of peripheral blood, taken 28 days after the second AZD1222 dose. All receptors come from an adult who received the AZD1222 COVID-19 vaccine.

The chain recombines TRBV6-6 with TRBJ1-6; no firm D call. There are 15 residues in the CDR3. V was clipped by 6 bases and J by 6 bases, with 15 bases between them. Germline V gene data show CDR1 as MNHNY and CDR2 as SVGAGI (reference sequence). The CDR3 bases are TGTGCCAGCAGCCCCTCCAGGACCCTTAATTCACCCCTCCACTTT. This encodes CASSPSRTLNSPLHF.

The chain has TRBV7-9 and TRBJ2-7, with TRBD2 matching 7 bases. The length of the CDR3 is 14 residues. Germline CDR1 is SEHNR and CDR2 is FQNEAQ (reference sequence). V dropped 6 bases and J dropped 5; count of bases not matched to a gene: 10. The CDR3 DNA follows: TGTGCCAGCAGGGTCGGGGGGAGTGTGGACGAGCAGTACTTC. Amino acids: CASRVGGSVDEQYF.

The chain has TRBV19 and TRBJ1-1; maybe TRBD1 (5 bases). Trimming took 4 bases from V and 1 from J, leaving 13 bases between them. CDR1 and CDR2 (germline): LNHDA, SQIVND (reference sequence). This CDR3 is built from 15 residues. DNA of the CDR3: TGTGCCAGTAGTACGGGGAAGGGGTGGAACACTGAAGCTTTCTTT. This translates into CASSTGKGWNTEAFF.

This chain connects TRBV5-6 to TRBJ1-6, with D perhaps matching TRBD1 (5 bases). Trimming removed 4 bases at V and 7 bases at J, with 18 bases between. Germline assignment: CDR1 SGHDT and CDR2 YYEEEE. This CDR3 region has 16 residues. The CDR3, as DNA: TGTGCCAGCAGCGACGGAACCCGGGGCATGAATTCACCCCTCCACTTT. Its protein is CASSDGTRGMNSPLHF.

This chain connects TRBV7-2 to TRBJ2-1; unclear D gene. V was trimmed by 3 bases and J by 8 bases, leaving 11 bases between them. Per germline, CDR1 SGHTA and CDR2 FQGNSA. This CDR3 contains 13 residues. The CDR3 region is CASSFPQNDEQFF. CDR3 bases: TGTGCCAGCAGCTTCCCTCAAAACGATGAGCAGTTCTTC.

The gene calls are TRBV28 and TRBJ1-5, with TRBD1 matching 11 bases. CDR3 length: 18 residues. J lost 4 bases, V lost 0 bases, and 8 bases had no gene match. The germline CDR1 and CDR2 sequences are MDHEN and SYDVKM. CDR3 residues: CASSLWGQGGYVNQPQHF. As DNA, the CDR3 is TGTGCCAGCAGTTTATGGGGACAGGGGGGTTATGTGAATCAGCCCCAGCATTTT.

The count of this clone is one. The gene calls are TRBV29-1 and TRBJ2-7, with TRBD1 matching 7 bases. This CDR3 comprises 12 residues. Germline CDR1 is SQVTM and CDR2 is ANQGSEA. The J segment lost 4 bases and the V segment lost 6 bases, leaving 6 bases of the junction unmatched. The CDR3 region has the DNA TGCAGCGTAGGACAGGTTGGGTACGAGCAGTACTTC. Its translation is CSVGQVGYEQYF.

The V call is TRBV6-5, the J call TRBJ2-5, with TRBD2 matching 9 bases. The CDR3 totals 12 residues. The ends lost 6 bases at V and 5 bases at J; junction bases unmatched: 1. Germline values: CDR1 MNHEY, CDR2 SVGAGI. CDR3 region: CASSAGGETQYF. CDR3 DNA sequence: TGTGCCAGCAGCGCGGGGGGGGAGACCCAGTACTTC.

The chain uses TRBV19 and TRBJ1-1; D is possibly TRBD1 (5 bases). Trimming left V 6 bases short and J 1 base short, with 12 bases between. Germline CDR1 and CDR2: LNHDA and SQIVND (reference sequence). This CDR3 has 14 residues. The CDR3 sequence: CASSAGQKNTEAFF. In nucleotides, the CDR3 is TGTGCCAGTAGCGCGGGGCAGAAGAACACTGAAGCTTTCTTT.

V gene TRBV5-4 combines with J gene TRBJ2-3, with 7 bases lining up with TRBD1. Germline V gives CDR1 SGHNT, CDR2 YYREEE (reference sequence). The CDR3 is 15 residues long. The V gene end was trimmed by 1 base and the J gene end by 2 bases; junction bases not matched to a gene: 4. CDR3 sequence reads: CASSLRQGVTDTQYF. The CDR3 DNA reads TGTGCCAGCAGCTTGAGACAGGGAGTCACAGATACGCAGTATTTT.

The CDR3 DNA sequence: TGTGCCAGTAGTCCCGTGGGGGTAGCGGGGGGCACAGATACGCAGTATTTT. This codes for CASSPVGVAGGTDTQYF. The chain is built from TRBV19 and TRBJ2-3; 9 nucleotides match TRBD2. This CDR3 region has 17 residues. Trimming cost V 5 bases and J 1 base; bases outside gene matches: 10. Per the germline V gene, CDR1 is LNHDA and CDR2 is SQIVND (reference sequence).

This chain links TRBV7-8 with TRBJ2-5; the match to TRBD1 covers 8 bases. CDR3 length: 15 amino acids. The V gene end was trimmed by 6 bases and the J gene end by 3 bases; junction bases not matched to a gene: 9. Germline CDR1 and CDR2: SGHVS and FQNEAQ. DNA for the CDR3: TGTGCCAGCAGAACCCTAAGGACAGGGAAAGAGACCCAGTACTTC. Protein: CASRTLRTGKETQYF.

This clone was picked up one time. This sequence joins TRBV15 and TRBJ1-5; the D is unclear. Germline CDR1 and CDR2: LNHNV and YYDKDF (reference sequence). This CDR3 spans 16 amino acids. Deletions cut 0 bases from V and 4 bases from J, with 13 bases between. CDR3 in DNA: TGTGCCACCAGCAGAGACACCCTCCCGGGGAATCAGCCCCAGCATTTT. This encodes CATSRDTLPGNQPQHF.

The V gene is TRBV27, the J gene TRBJ1-2; 7 bases are a match to TRBD1. This CDR3 is built from 13 residues. V was pared by 3 bases and J by 2 bases, with 0 bases of the junction left unmatched. Germline V gene sequence: CDR1 MNHEY, CDR2 SMNVEV (reference sequence). CDR3 nucleotides: TGTGCCAGCAGTTTGGGACAGAACTATGGCTACACCTTC. It is translated as CASSLGQNYGYTF.

The V and J genes are TRBV4-1 and TRBJ1-1, with D uncertain. CDR1 MGHRA and CDR2 YSYEKL come from the germline V gene. Trimming removed 0 bases at V and 2 bases at J, with 22 bases between. The CDR3 runs 19 residues. CDR3 residues: CASSQDTPRNTWLNTEAFF. The CDR3 DNA is TGCGCCAGCAGCCAAGATACTCCTAGAAATACGTGGTTAAACACTGAAGCTTTCTTT.

The chain has TRBV18 and TRBJ2-7; 9 nucleotides line up with TRBD2. The CDR3 runs 16 residues. CDR1 and CDR2 (germline): KGHSH, LQKENI. V gave up 6 bases and J gave up 4 bases; unmatched junction bases: 13. DNA of the CDR3: TGTGCCAGCTCCCGATTGGAGGTAGCGGGAGAGTACGAGCAGTACTTC. It codes for CASSRLEVAGEYEQYF.

The rearrangement uses TRBV10-1 and TRBJ2-2; 7 bases are a match to TRBD2. The CDR3 has 13 amino acids. Trimming took 8 bases from V and 7 from J; bases not matched to a gene: 7. Germline lookup yields CDR1 WNHNN and CDR2 SYGVQD (reference sequence). The CDR3, as DNA: TGCGCCAGCGGGGGGGTGAGGGACGGGGAGCTGTTTTTT. It yields the protein CASGGVRDGELFF.

The V gene is TRBV19, the J gene TRBJ2-2; TRBD2 matches 10 bases. The length of the CDR3 is 16 residues. Germline V gene sequence: CDR1 LNHDA, CDR2 SQIVND (reference sequence). The V segment lost 5 bases and the J segment 1 base; nucleotides outside the gene matches: 4. The CDR3 sequence: CASSPLAGGNTGELFF. The CDR3 bases are TGTGCCAGTAGTCCCTTAGCGGGGGGGAACACCGGGGAGCTGTTTTTT.